Each of the 11 T cell receptor beta chains below was sequenced from the same sample in a study of blood T cell repertoires in COVID-19. Repertoires were generated with immunoSEQ multiplex PCR, while TCRdb's copy carries only in-frame clones and drops some. This table holds about 180,000 clones, roughly nine tenths found once. Sequences were obtained from peripheral blood. All receptors come from a man in his late teens or twenties who had recovered from COVID-19.

This rearrangement joins TRBV15 to TRBJ2-7, with 7 bases that match TRBD2. This CDR3 has 18 residues. V was clipped by 0 bases and J by 4 bases; unmatched bases: 15. CDR1 is LNHNV, CDR2 YYDKDF, per germline (reference sequence). The CDR3 DNA reads as TGTGCCACCAGCAGAGATGATGGGACGACCTACGGGGGGTACGAGCAGTACTTC. Translating it yields CATSRDDGTTYGGYEQYF. Full variable domain (remainder filled in from reference TRBV15 and TRBJ2-7): DAMVIQNPRYQVTQFGKPVTLSCSQTLNHNVMYWYQQKSSQAPKLLFHYYDKDFNNEADTPDNFQSRRPNTSFCFLDIRSPGLGDTAMYLCATSRDDGTTYGGYEQYFGPGTRLTVT.

J is TRBJ2-1 and V is TRBV4-1; D unclear. Germline CDR1 reads MGHRA; CDR2 reads YSYEKL. Trimming pared 0 bases from V and 10 bases from J, leaving 19 bases between. The CDR3 runs 16 residues. The CDR3: CASSQDFRIPRIEQFF. CDR3 DNA: TGCGCCAGCAGCCAAGACTTTCGAATCCCCAGAATAGAGCAGTTCTTC.

The chain recombines TRBV6-2 or TRBV6-3 with TRBJ1-4, with 7 bases lining up with TRBD1. The J segment lost 3 bases and the V segment lost 5 bases, leaving 12 bases of the junction unmatched. The CDR3 sequence is 17 residues long. CDR1 is MNHEY and CDR2 is SVGEGT in the germline V gene. The CDR3 bases are TGTGCCAGCAGTCCGCGTCGAGGGGGCCTCTCTAATGAAAAACTGTTTTTT. Translated, it gives CASSPRRGGLSNEKLFF.

The chain uses TRBV7-6 and TRBJ1-1; a possible D gene is TRBD1 (5 bases). CDR1 and CDR2 (germline): SGHVS, FNYEAQ. Between the trimmed V and J ends, which lost 3 bases and 11 bases, there was a span of 10 bases. The CDR3 totals 11 residues. CDR3 protein: CASSFGGEAFF. CDR3 in DNA: TGTGCCAGCAGCTTTGGAGGGGAGGCTTTCTTT.

The gene calls are TRBV7-6 and TRBJ1-6; 8 bases are shared with TRBD1. The CDR3 has 14 residues. The V gene end was trimmed by 5 bases and the J gene end by 8 bases; junction bases not matched to a gene: 5. Germline V gene data show CDR1 as SGHVS and CDR2 as FNYEAQ. The DNA for the CDR3 is TGTGCCAGCAGCACGGACAGGGAGGATTCACCCCTCCACTTT. It encodes CASSTDREDSPLHF.

V and J are TRBV19 and TRBJ2-1, with TRBD1 matching 8 bases. Germline assignment: CDR1 LNHDA and CDR2 SQIVND (reference sequence). The CDR3 consists of 16 residues. The V gene end was trimmed by 7 bases and the J gene end by 0 bases; junction bases not matched to a gene: 8. CDR3 bases: TGTGCCAGTACAGGGGGCGGCGGGTTCTCCTACAATGAGCAGTTCTTC. This sequence encodes CASTGGGGFSYNEQFF. The full variable domain, in which reference TRBV19 and TRBJ2-1 provide the parts outside the CDR3, is DGGITQSPKYLFRKEGQNVTLSCEQNLNHDAMYWYRQDPGQGLRLIYYSQIVNDFQKGDIAEGYSVSREKKESFPLTVTSAQKNPTAFYLCASTGGGGFSYNEQFFGPGTRLTVL.

The J gene is TRBJ2-7, the V gene TRBV29-1; TRBD2 aligns across 11 bases. Germline trimming cut 8 bases from V and 5 bases from J; bases unmatched to any gene: 5. This CDR3 spans 12 amino acids. Looked up from germline, CDR1 is SQVTM and CDR2 is ANQGSEA. The CDR3 sequence is CSISTSGNEQYF. CDR3 sequence (DNA): TGCAGCATTTCGACTAGCGGGAACGAGCAGTACTTC.

The gene calls are TRBV5-5 and TRBJ2-7; 7 nucleotides agree with TRBD1. The CDR3 totals 14 residues. The germline gives CDR1 SGHKS, CDR2 YYEKEE (reference sequence). J lost 0 bases, V lost 5 bases, and 5 bases had no gene match. CDR3 DNA sequence: TGTGCCAGCAGTCTCGACAGGGACTCCTACGAGCAGTACTTC. Protein product: CASSLDRDSYEQYF. The variable domain in full, completed from reference TRBV5-5 and TRBJ2-7, reads DAGVTQSPTHLIKTRGQQVTLRCSPISGHKSVSWYQQVLGQGPQFIFQYYEKEERGRGNFPDRFSARQFPNYSSELNVNALLLGDSALYLCASSLDRDSYEQYFGPGTRLTVT.

The genes are TRBV19 and TRBJ2-7, with D maybe TRBD2 (6 bases). This CDR3 region has 15 residues. Germline CDR1 reads LNHDA; CDR2 reads SQIVND (reference sequence). V gave up 1 base and J gave up 2 bases, with 12 bases separating them. CDR3 region: CASSIAGTGTYEQYF. Written as DNA, the CDR3 is TGTGCCAGTAGTATAGCGGGGACTGGGACCTACGAGCAGTACTTC.

This sequence joins TRBV5-1 and TRBJ2-7, with 7 nucleotides matching TRBD1. Germline V CDR1 and CDR2: SGHRS, YFSETQ. The trim removed 0 bases at V and 6 bases at J, leaving 6 bases unmatched. The CDR3 runs 14 residues. CDR3 amino acids: CASSLDRGVSEQYF. The CDR3 DNA is TGCGCCAGCAGCTTGGACAGGGGAGTTTCCGAGCAGTACTTC.

In its sample, this clone was seen a few times. DNA of the CDR3: TGTGCCAGCAGCTTAGTTCCGGGTGGAACCGGGGAGCTGTTTTTT. Protein product: CASSLVPGGTGELFF. The chain joins TRBV7-2 to TRBJ2-2; D gene uncertain. Germline assignment: CDR1 SGHTA and CDR2 FQGNSA. The CDR3 is 15 residues long. Trimming pared 1 base from V and 5 bases from J, leaving 11 bases between.